The 32 T cell receptor beta chains in this list originate from one sample, sequenced in a study of control samples from healthy donors and cancer patients. TCRdb's copy holds only in-frame clones and misses some; the assay was immunoSEQ multiplex PCR. The repertoire includes roughly 86,000 clones, roughly 91% of them detected once, and about 15% sits in the top ten. Material for sequencing was blood. These receptors were taken from a young man in good health.

The genes are TRBV19 and TRBJ1-4; D is ambiguous. The CDR3 contains 17 residues. CDR1 is LNHDA and CDR2 is SQIVND in the germline V gene (reference sequence). The V gene lost 6 bases and the J gene lost 0 bases, with 17 bases spanning the gap. The CDR3 DNA reads as TGTGCCAGTAGAGACCCCATGGAGGCTTCAACTAATGAAAAACTGTTTTTT. Translated, it gives CASRDPMEASTNEKLFF.

This chain uses TRBV14 with TRBJ2-2; a weak D match, TRBD2 (6 bases). Trimming took 0 bases from V and 5 from J, leaving 10 bases between them. Germline V gene sequence: CDR1 SGHDN, CDR2 FVKESK. The CDR3 loop spans 15 amino acids. CDR3 sequence: CASSQDYGRTGELFF. The CDR3 DNA sequence: TGTGCCAGCAGCCAAGATTATGGGAGGACCGGGGAGCTGTTTTTT.

The chain recombines TRBV28 with TRBJ1-2; the D is unclear. CDR3 size: 13 residues. Germline loops: CDR1 MDHEN, CDR2 SYDVKM. Trimming removed 4 bases from V and 8 bases from J, with 14 bases in between. The CDR3 here is CASSSRLKGGYTF. The CDR3 coding sequence is TGTGCCAGCAGTTCCCGACTAAAAGGGGGCTACACCTTC.

This clone was seen more than once but under ten times. The rearrangement joins TRBV4-3 to TRBJ1-3; D perhaps matches TRBD1 (5 bases). Looked up from germline, CDR1 is LGHNA and CDR2 is YSLEER. The CDR3 is made up of 17 amino acids. V was pared by 0 bases and J by 0 bases, with 12 bases between. This chain's CDR3 is CASSQERYRSSGNTIYF. The CDR3 DNA follows: TGCGCCAGCAGCCAAGAGCGTTACAGGAGCTCTGGAAACACCATATATTTT.

The chain combines TRBV18 with TRBJ2-7, with 8 nucleotides matching TRBD2. Germline V gene sequence: CDR1 KGHSH, CDR2 LQKENI. This CDR3 has 16 amino acids. Trimming took 5 bases from V and 4 from J; bases not matched to a gene: 13. DNA for the CDR3: TGTGCCAGCTCAGGTCAGGGCGGCGGGAGGATATACGAGCAGTACTTC. Protein sequence: CASSGQGGGRIYEQYF.

The gene calls are TRBV19 and TRBJ1-5; D is perhaps TRBD1 (5 bases). CDR1 is LNHDA and CDR2 is SQIVND in the germline V gene (reference sequence). The CDR3 is 14 residues long. V dropped 5 bases and J dropped 7 bases, with 15 bases sitting between them. In DNA, the CDR3 is TGTGCCAGTAGTCATCCTGGGGCACAACAGCCCCAGCATTTT. The encoded protein is CASSHPGAQQPQHF.

V is TRBV6-2 or TRBV6-3 and J is TRBJ1-1, with D possibly being TRBD1 (6 bases). Germline CDR1 reads MNHEY; CDR2 reads SVGEGT. The CDR3 is made up of 16 amino acids. Trimming cost V 0 bases and J 0 bases, with 11 bases left between them. The CDR3 loop is CASSYSGGVLNTEAFF. CDR3 in DNA: TGTGCCAGCAGTTACTCGGGGGGCGTTCTGAACACTGAAGCTTTCTTT.

The CDR3 coding sequence is TGTGCCAGCAGCTTAGCGACCCCAGGGGCTTCTTACCCTTTTAACTATGGCTACACCTTC. This encodes CASSLATPGASYPFNYGYTF. V is TRBV7-8 and J is TRBJ1-2, with D possibly being TRBD1 (6 bases). The CDR3 is 20 amino acids. Trimming shortened V by 0 bases and J by 1 base, and 24 bases separated the two germline ends. Germline V gives CDR1 SGHVS, CDR2 FQNEAQ.

This clone was found once. The genes are TRBV28 and TRBJ2-5; D is ambiguous. V lost 10 bases to trimming and J lost 0 bases, with 9 bases between them. The CDR3 covers 12 residues. Germline assignment: CDR1 MDHEN and CDR2 SYDVKM. In DNA, the CDR3 is TGTGCCATCGCAGCAAACCAAGAGACCCAGTACTTC. Protein product: CAIAANQETQYF.

The rearrangement uses TRBV10-2 and TRBJ2-3; the D gene could be TRBD1 or TRBD2 (5 bases each). Germline lookup yields CDR1 WSHSY and CDR2 SAAADI. The CDR3 has 17 amino acids. Trimming removed 0 bases from V and 1 base from J, with 14 bases in between. CDR3 region: CASSESVRGAGTDTQYF. DNA for the CDR3: TGCGCCAGCAGTGAGTCGGTAAGGGGAGCTGGCACAGATACGCAGTATTTT.

As concerns this clone: Other nucleotide sequences from this sample produce the same CDR3. The chain is built from TRBV9 and TRBJ1-3; possibly TRBD1 for D (5 bases). This CDR3 comprises 17 residues. The ends were cut back, 0 bases at V and 0 bases at J, with 13 bases in the middle. Germline values: CDR1 SGDLS, CDR2 YYNGEE. Here the CDR3 DNA reads TGTGCCAGCAGCGTAGAGGCGGGGGGGGTCTCTGGAAACACCATATATTTT. Translated: CASSVEAGGVSGNTIYF. The full variable domain, its missing parts supplied by reference TRBV9 and TRBJ1-3, is DSGVTQTPKHLITATGQRVTLRCSPRSGDLSVYWYQQSLDQGLQFLIQYYNGEERAKGNILERFSAQQFPDLHSELNLSSLELGDSALYFCASSVEAGGVSGNTIYFGEGSWLTVV.

This clone was detected a few times. DNA of the CDR3: TGTGCCAGCAGCTTCCAGACGGGGAGCTCCTACGAGCAGTACTTC. Translation gives CASSFQTGSSYEQYF. The genes are TRBV9 and TRBJ2-7; TRBD2 might be the D (5 bases). The CDR3 has 15 amino acids. Germline V gives CDR1 SGDLS, CDR2 YYNGEE. V shed 4 bases and J shed 0 bases, with 14 bases lying between them.

The chain joins TRBV4-1 to TRBJ2-3; the match to TRBD1 covers 8 bases. Germline CDR1 and CDR2: MGHRA and YSYEKL. The CDR3 is 16 amino acids. J lost 5 bases, V lost 1 base, and 8 bases had no gene match. The CDR3 reads CASSQGQGARGDTQYF. In DNA, the CDR3 is TGCGCCAGCAGCCAAGGGCAGGGGGCTAGGGGAGATACGCAGTATTTT.

The genes are TRBV11-3 and TRBJ2-1; 9 bases fit TRBD2. The V segment lost 5 bases and the J segment 9 bases; nucleotides outside the gene matches: 8. CDR3 length: 14 amino acids. CDR1 is SGHNT and CDR2 is YENEEA in the germline V gene. This CDR3 reads CASSPGTSQGEQFF. For the CDR3, the DNA is TGTGCCAGCAGCCCCGGGACTAGCCAGGGTGAGCAGTTCTTC. The whole variable domain, remainder taken from reference TRBV11-3 and TRBJ2-1, is EAGVVQSPRYKIIEKKQPVAFWCNPISGHNTLYWYLQNLGQGPELLIRYENEEAVDDSQLPKDRFSAERLKGVDSTLKIQPAELGDSAVYLCASSPGTSQGEQFFGPGTRLTVL.

The genes are TRBV9 and TRBJ2-2; D call uncertain. This CDR3 spans 14 amino acids. Trimming took 4 bases from V and 3 from J, leaving 10 bases between them. Germline V lookup: CDR1 SGDLS, CDR2 YYNGEE. CDR3 amino acids: CASSPDWDTGELFF. Here the CDR3 DNA reads TGTGCCAGCAGCCCAGACTGGGACACCGGGGAGCTGTTTTTT.

This clone showed up just a few times. This rearrangement joins TRBV3-1 (or the pseudogene TRBV3-2) to TRBJ2-6; D is possibly TRBD1 (6 bases). This CDR3 is 17 amino acids long. V lost 4 bases and J 0 bases, leaving 13 bases between the germline ends. Per germline, CDR1 LGHDT and CDR2 YNNKEL (reference sequence). This chain's CDR3 is CASSPGHFRSGANVLTF. The CDR3, as DNA: TGTGCCAGCAGCCCGGGACATTTCCGCTCTGGGGCCAACGTCCTGACTTTC.

The V and J genes are TRBV15 and TRBJ1-1; D is uncertain. Germline V gene sequence: CDR1 LNHNV, CDR2 YYDKDF (reference sequence). The CDR3 contains 15 residues. V was cut by 0 bases and J by 3 bases, with 11 bases left in between. CDR3 residues: CATSRDRLEDTEAFF. DNA for the CDR3: TGTGCCACCAGCAGAGATCGTTTAGAGGACACTGAAGCTTTCTTT.

J is TRBJ2-5 and V is TRBV3-1 (or the pseudogene TRBV3-2); D may be TRBD2 (7 bases). V lost 0 bases to trimming and J lost 3 bases, with 11 bases between them. The CDR3 covers 15 residues. Germline V gene sequence: CDR1 LGHDT, CDR2 YNNKEL (reference sequence). The CDR3 is CASSQDLGGEETQYF. CDR3 sequence (DNA): TGTGCCAGCAGCCAAGATTTAGGGGGGGAAGAGACCCAGTACTTC.

This chain links TRBV19 with TRBJ2-7; 8 bases match TRBD2. From germline, CDR1 is LNHDA and CDR2 SQIVND (reference sequence). Trimming took 7 bases from V and 1 from J; bases not matched to a gene: 9. This CDR3 spans 15 amino acids. DNA of the CDR3: TGTGCCAGTAACTCGGGAGGGCCGGAATCCTACGAGCAGTACTTC. Protein product: CASNSGGPESYEQYF.

The CDR3 DNA reads as TGTGCCATCAGTGAGCAACGGGGGGCGACTAATGAAAAACTGTTTTTT. As protein: CAISEQRGATNEKLFF. The chain couples TRBV10-3 to TRBJ1-4; D might be TRBD1 (6 bases). CDR3 length equals 16 residues. Germline lookup yields CDR1 ENHRY and CDR2 SYGVKD. The V end lost 2 bases, the J end lost 2 bases, and 12 bases lay between the germline ends.

The chain carries TRBV29-1 and TRBJ2-7, with 7 bases identical to TRBD1. This CDR3 has 13 residues. In germline, CDR1 is SQVTM, CDR2 ANQGSEA. V lost 0 bases and J lost 5; bases outside the gene matches: 4. CDR3 residues: CSVEEGDRNEQYF. CDR3 sequence (DNA): TGCAGCGTTGAAGAAGGGGACAGAAACGAGCAGTACTTC.

A word on this clone: Within the sample, other DNA sequences also encode this same CDR3. The chain uses TRBV19 and TRBJ2-5; 10 bases are shared with TRBD1. Germline V gene lookup returns CDR1 LNHDA and CDR2 SQIVND (reference sequence). The CDR3 is 15 residues long. J gave up 5 bases and V 5 bases, and 8 bases lay outside the gene matches. In DNA form, the CDR3 reads TGTGCCAGTAGTGGGGACAGGGGTTGGGGTGAGACCCAGTACTTC. Amino acids: CASSGDRGWGETQYF. Drawing the rest from reference TRBV19 and TRBJ2-5, the complete variable domain is DGGITQSPKYLFRKEGQNVTLSCEQNLNHDAMYWYRQDPGQGLRLIYYSQIVNDFQKGDIAEGYSVSREKKESFPLTVTSAQKNPTAFYLCASSGDRGWGETQYFGPGTRLLVL.

This sequence joins TRBV25-1 and TRBJ2-1; 11 bases align to TRBD2. The germline V gene has CDR1 MGHDK and CDR2 SYGVNS. The CDR3 covers 15 residues. Trimming at V came to 8 bases and at J to 1 base, leaving 4 bases not matched to a gene. This CDR3 reads CASVGLAGSYNEQFF. CDR3 bases: TGTGCCAGCGTTGGACTAGCGGGTTCCTACAATGAGCAGTTCTTC.

The V gene is TRBV4-3, the J gene TRBJ2-1; 8 bases align to TRBD1. The CDR3 sequence is 17 residues long. Trimming cost V 1 base and J 8 bases; bases outside gene matches: 13. Germline values: CDR1 LGHNA, CDR2 YSLEER. The CDR3 region has the DNA TGCGCCAGCAGCCAAGCCGTCTGGGACAGGCGAGTCGATGAGCAGTTCTTC. Encoded protein: CASSQAVWDRRVDEQFF.

Here the CDR3 reads CASSISDRGNGEAFF. Written as DNA, the CDR3 is TGTGCCAGTAGTATCTCGGACAGGGGTAACGGTGAAGCTTTCTTT. The chain uses TRBV19 and TRBJ1-1; 9 nucleotides align to TRBD1. Looked up from germline, CDR1 is LNHDA and CDR2 is SQIVND (reference sequence). Trimming removed 3 bases from V and 7 bases from J; junction bases left unmatched: 9. The CDR3 totals 15 residues.

The rearrangement joins TRBV10-3 to TRBJ2-6, with D hard to call. The CDR3 is 17 amino acids. The germline gives CDR1 ENHRY, CDR2 SYGVKD. Trimming stripped 0 bases from V and 4 bases from J, with 13 bases between. The CDR3 nucleotides are TGTGCCATCAGTGAGTCGCAGGTTTTGGCAGGGGCCAACGTCCTGACTTTC. It is translated as CAISESQVLAGANVLTF.

The CDR3 sequence is CASSFTHEQFF. The DNA of the CDR3 is TGTGCCAGCAGTTTTACCCATGAGCAGTTCTTC. V usage is TRBV12-3 or TRBV12-4 and J usage is TRBJ2-1; D call uncertain. CDR3 length: 11 amino acids. The germline V and J ends were trimmed by 3 bases and 8 bases, with 5 bases remaining between them.

Of note for this clone: The sample contains more than one DNA sequence encoding this CDR3. The V call is TRBV3-1 (or the pseudogene TRBV3-2), the J call TRBJ2-7; 9 bases match TRBD1. With V trimmed by 3 bases and J by 3 bases, 3 bases remained unmatched. CDR1 LGHDT and CDR2 YNNKEL come from the germline V gene (reference sequence). The CDR3 has 14 amino acids. The DNA for the CDR3 is TGTGCCAGCAGCCAGGACAGGGGCGGCTACGAGCAGTACTTC. It translates to CASSQDRGGYEQYF.

This sequence joins TRBV13 and TRBJ1-6, with 9 bases matching TRBD1. The CDR3 covers 15 residues. Germline trimming cut 3 bases from V and 8 bases from J; bases unmatched to any gene: 5. CDR1 and CDR2 (germline): PRHDT, FYEKMQ (reference sequence). CDR3: CASSLGGQGYSPLHF. The CDR3, as DNA: TGTGCCAGCAGCTTGGGGGGACAGGGTTATTCACCCCTCCACTTT. The whole variable domain, remainder taken from reference TRBV13 and TRBJ1-6, is AAGVIQSPRHLIKEKRETATLKCYPIPRHDTVYWYQQGPGQDPQFLISFYEKMQSDKGSIPDRFSAQQFSDYHSELNMSSLELGDSALYFCASSLGGQGYSPLHFGNGTRLTVT.

The chain employs TRBV6-2 or TRBV6-3 and TRBJ2-1, with 7 bases matching TRBD2. Germline V gives CDR1 MNHEY, CDR2 SVGEGT. Germline trimming cut 2 bases from V and 13 bases from J; bases unmatched to any gene: 2. The CDR3 loop spans 11 amino acids. CDR3 bases: TGTGCCAGCAGTTACGAGCGGGACCAGTTCTTC. Translated: CASSYERDQFF.

The sample holds one count of this clone. The DNA for the CDR3 is TGTGCCTGGAGGAGGTATGGCTACGAGCAGTACTTC. Protein sequence: CAWRRYGYEQYF. The V gene is TRBV30, the J gene TRBJ2-7, with D unclear. Germline CDR1 reads GTSNPN; CDR2 reads SVGIG (reference sequence). Trimming took 3 bases from V and 3 from J, leaving 9 bases between them. The length of the CDR3 is 12 residues. Full variable domain (missing parts from reference TRBV30 and TRBJ2-7): SQTIHQWPATLVQPVGSPLSLECTVEGTSNPNLYWYRQAAGRGLQLLFYSVGIGQISSEVPQNLSASRPQDRQFILSSKKLLLSDSGFYLCAWRRYGYEQYFGPGTRLTVT.

The chain links TRBV15 to TRBJ2-4, with D maybe TRBD2 (5 bases). The CDR3 consists of 13 residues. Trimming took off 4 bases at V and 8 bases at J, with 12 bases between the two ends. Germline CDR1 LNHNV, CDR2 YYDKDF (reference sequence). This chain's CDR3 is CATSTRLGDIQYF. CDR3 nucleotide sequence: TGTGCCACCAGCACCCGCTTGGGAGACATTCAGTACTTC.